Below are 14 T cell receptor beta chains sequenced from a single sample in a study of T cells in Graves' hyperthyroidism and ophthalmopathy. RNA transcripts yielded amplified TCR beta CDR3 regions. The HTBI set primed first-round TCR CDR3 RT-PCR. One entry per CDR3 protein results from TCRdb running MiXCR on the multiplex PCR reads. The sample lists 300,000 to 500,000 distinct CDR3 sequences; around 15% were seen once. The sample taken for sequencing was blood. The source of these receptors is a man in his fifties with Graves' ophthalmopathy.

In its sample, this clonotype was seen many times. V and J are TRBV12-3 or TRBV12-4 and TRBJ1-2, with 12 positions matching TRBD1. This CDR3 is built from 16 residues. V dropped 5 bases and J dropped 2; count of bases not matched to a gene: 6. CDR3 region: CASSPWGQGANYGYTF. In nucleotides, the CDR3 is TGTGCCAGCAGTCCCTGGGGACAGGGGGCGAACTATGGCTACACCTTC.

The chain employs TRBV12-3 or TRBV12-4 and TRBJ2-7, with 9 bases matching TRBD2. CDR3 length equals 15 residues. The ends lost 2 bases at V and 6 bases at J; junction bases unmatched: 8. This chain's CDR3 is CASSLYAGGPVEQYF. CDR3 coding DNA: TGTGCCAGCAGTTTATATGCGGGAGGGCCTGTCGAGCAGTACTTC.

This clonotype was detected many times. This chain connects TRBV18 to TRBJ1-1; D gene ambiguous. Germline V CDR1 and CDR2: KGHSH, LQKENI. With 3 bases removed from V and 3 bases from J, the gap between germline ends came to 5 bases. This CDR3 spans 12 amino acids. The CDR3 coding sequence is TGTGCCAGCTCACCGTTGGACACTGAAGCTTTCTTT. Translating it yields CASSPLDTEAFF.

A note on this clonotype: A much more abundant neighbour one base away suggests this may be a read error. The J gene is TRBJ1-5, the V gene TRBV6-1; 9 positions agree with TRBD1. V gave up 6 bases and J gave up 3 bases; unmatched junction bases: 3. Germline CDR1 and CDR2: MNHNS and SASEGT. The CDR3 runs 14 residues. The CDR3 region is CASSWTGVNQPQHF. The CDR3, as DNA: TGTGCCAGCAGCTGGACAGGGGTCAATCAGCCCCAGCATTTT.

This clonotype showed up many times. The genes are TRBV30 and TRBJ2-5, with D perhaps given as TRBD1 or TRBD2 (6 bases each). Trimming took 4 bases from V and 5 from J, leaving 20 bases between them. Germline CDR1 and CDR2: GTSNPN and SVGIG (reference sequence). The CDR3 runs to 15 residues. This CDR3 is CAWNRELGGAETQYF. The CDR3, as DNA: TGTGCCTGGAACAGGGAACTAGGCGGGGCGGAGACCCAGTACTTC. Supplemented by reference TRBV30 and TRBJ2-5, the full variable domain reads SQTIHQWPATLVQPVGSPLSLECTVEGTSNPNLYWYRQAAGRGLQLLFYSVGIGQISSEVPQNLSASRPQDRQFILSSKKLLLSDSGFYLCAWNRELGGAETQYFGPGTRLLVL.

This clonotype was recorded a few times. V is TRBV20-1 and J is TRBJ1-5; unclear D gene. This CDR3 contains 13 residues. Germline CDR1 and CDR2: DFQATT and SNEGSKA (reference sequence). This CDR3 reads CSAKAPDNQPQHF. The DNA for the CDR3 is TGCAGCGCCAAGGCCCCGGACAATCAGCCCCAGCATTTT.

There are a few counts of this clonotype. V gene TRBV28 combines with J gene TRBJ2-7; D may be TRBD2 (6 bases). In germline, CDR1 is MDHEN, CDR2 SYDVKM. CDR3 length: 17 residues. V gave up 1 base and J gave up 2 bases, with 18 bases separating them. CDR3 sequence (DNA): TGTGCCAGCAGTTTATTCGTCTGGGCGGGGTCGACCTACGAGCAGTACTTC. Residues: CASSLFVWAGSTYEQYF.

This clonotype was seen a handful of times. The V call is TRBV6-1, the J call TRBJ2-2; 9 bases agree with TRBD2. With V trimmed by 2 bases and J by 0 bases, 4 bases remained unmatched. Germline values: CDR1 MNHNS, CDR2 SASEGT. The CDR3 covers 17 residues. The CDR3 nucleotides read TGTGCCAGCAGTGAAAGGGCTAGCGGGACGAACACCGGGGAGCTGTTTTTT. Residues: CASSERASGTNTGELFF.

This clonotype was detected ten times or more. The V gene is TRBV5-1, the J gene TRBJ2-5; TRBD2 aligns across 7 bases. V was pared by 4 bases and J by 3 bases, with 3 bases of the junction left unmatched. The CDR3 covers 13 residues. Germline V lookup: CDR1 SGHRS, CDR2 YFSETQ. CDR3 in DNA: TGCGCCAGCAGCGTCAGCGGGAAAGAGACCCAGTACTTC. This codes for CASSVSGKETQYF.

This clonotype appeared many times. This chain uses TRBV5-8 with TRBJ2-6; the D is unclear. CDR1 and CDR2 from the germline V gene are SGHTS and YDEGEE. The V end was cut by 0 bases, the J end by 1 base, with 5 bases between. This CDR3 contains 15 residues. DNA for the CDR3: TGTGCCAGCAGCTTGGTCGCATCTGGGGCCAACGTCCTGACTTTC. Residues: CASSLVASGANVLTF.

This chain's CDR3 is CASTSWGQDNQPQHF. The DNA of the CDR3 is TGTGCCAGTACCTCATGGGGACAGGACAATCAGCCCCAGCATTTT. This rearrangement joins TRBV19 to TRBJ1-5, with 8 bases matching TRBD1. The CDR3 spans 15 residues. V lost 7 bases to trimming and J lost 3 bases; unmatched junction nucleotides: 8. CDR1 is LNHDA, CDR2 SQIVND, per germline (reference sequence).

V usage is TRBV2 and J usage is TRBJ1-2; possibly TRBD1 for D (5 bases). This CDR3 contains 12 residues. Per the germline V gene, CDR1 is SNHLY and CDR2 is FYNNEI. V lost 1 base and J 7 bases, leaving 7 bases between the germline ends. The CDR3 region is CASSEGGGGYTF. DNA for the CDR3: TGTGCCAGCAGTGAAGGGGGGGGTGGCTACACCTTC.

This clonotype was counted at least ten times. The CDR3 spells CASRLGGNEQFF. Here the CDR3 DNA reads TGTGCCAGCAGATTGGGGGGAAATGAGCAGTTCTTC. This chain connects TRBV2 to TRBJ2-1, with a tentative D call TRBD2 (6 bases). There are 12 residues in the CDR3. V lost 6 bases to trimming and J lost 7 bases, with 10 bases between them. The germline CDR1 and CDR2 sequences are SNHLY and FYNNEI.

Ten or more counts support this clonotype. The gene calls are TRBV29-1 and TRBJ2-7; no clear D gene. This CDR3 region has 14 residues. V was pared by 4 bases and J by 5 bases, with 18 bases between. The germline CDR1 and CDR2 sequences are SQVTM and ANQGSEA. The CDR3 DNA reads TGCAGCGTTGCCCTGCTAGGAGAGGTCAACGAGCAGTACTTC. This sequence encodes CSVALLGEVNEQYF.